This TCR beta chain comes out of a study of blood T cell repertoires in COVID-19. J was trimmed by 6 bases and V by 3 bases; bases with no gene match: 4. The CDR3 runs 13 residues. Clones were read by immunoSEQ multiplex PCR, and TCRdb kept only the in-frame ones, dropping some. Among 200,000 to 250,000 clones listed, 84% were seen once. The TCR was taken from a woman older than 75 with COVID-19, enrolled during active disease. The rearrangement joins TRBV12-3 or TRBV12-4 to TRBJ1-1, with 7 bases lining up with TRBD1. Sample: peripheral blood. The CDR3 spells CASSFLQGSEAFF. CDR3 sequence (DNA): TGTGCCAGCAGTTTCCTACAGGGGTCTGAAGCTTTCTTT.